Following are 11 T cell receptor beta chains from one sample sequenced in a study of T-cell reconstitution after alpha-beta-depleted transplantation in children. Researchers prepared the TCRbeta library using unique molecular identifiers, the study reports. TCRdb redid the calling of the PCR reads with MiXCR, one entry per CDR3 protein. Among hundreds of thousands of distinct CDR3 sequences, less than 35% were seen once, and the ten largest hold around 2.4%. The specimen was PBMCs from the stem cell graft donor, collected from the stem cell graft. These receptor sequences come from a human donor who donated a stem cell graft to a child with aplastic anemia.

A word on this clonotype: One junction end disagrees with the germline gene, perhaps due to a read error. The chain has TRBV20-1 and TRBJ2-6; the match to TRBD1 covers 9 bases. Germline assignment: CDR1 DFQATT and CDR2 SNEGSKA (reference sequence). This CDR3 has 23 amino acids. Written as DNA, the CDR3 is TGCAGTGCTAATCAACTGGAGGACAGGGACAGGGTTTTCGGTAGAAGATCGGGCAACGGCCTGACTTTC. It translates to CSANQLEDRDRVFGRRSGNGLTF.

The chain joins TRBV5-1 to TRBJ2-1; D might be TRBD1 (6 bases). V lost 4 bases and J 4 bases, leaving 18 bases between the germline ends. The CDR3 covers 16 residues. CDR1 SGHRS and CDR2 YFSETQ come from the germline V gene. CDR3 in amino acids: CASSQTTGQGYNEQFF. The DNA of the CDR3 is TGCGCCAGCAGCCAGACAACGGGGCAGGGGTACAATGAGCAGTTCTTC.

Only a few counts were recorded for this clonotype. This chain links TRBV20-1 with TRBJ2-5, with 13 bases aligning to TRBD2. Germline values: CDR1 DFQATT, CDR2 SNEGSKA (reference sequence). The ends lost 6 bases at V and 4 bases at J; junction bases unmatched: 8. This CDR3 has 15 amino acids. CDR3 in amino acids: CSAPDRTSGGETQYF. CDR3 coding DNA: TGCAGTGCCCCCGACCGGACTAGCGGGGGAGAGACCCAGTACTTC.

The rearrangement uses TRBV30 and TRBJ1-2; no clear D gene. The CDR3 consists of 13 residues. Germline V gives CDR1 GTSNPN, CDR2 SVGIG (reference sequence). Trimming stripped 3 bases from V and 2 bases from J, with 10 bases between. CDR3 in amino acids: CAWSRTGNYGYTF. The CDR3 nucleotides are TGTGCCTGGAGCAGGACGGGCAACTATGGCTACACCTTC.

The chain couples TRBV28 to TRBJ1-5, with D possibly being TRBD1 (6 bases). The germline V gene has CDR1 MDHEN and CDR2 SYDVKM. Trimming left V 5 bases short and J 5 bases short, with 10 bases between. The CDR3 loop spans 13 amino acids. This chain's CDR3 is CASSPGAYQPQHF. As DNA, the CDR3 is TGTGCCAGCAGTCCAGGGGCGTATCAGCCCCAGCATTTT.

The CDR3 sequence is CSVFTDGRVQYV. In DNA, the CDR3 is TGCAGCGTTTTCACTGACGGCCGCGTGCAGTACGTC. The V and J genes are TRBV29-1 and TRBJ2-7; no reliable D call. The germline V and J ends were trimmed by 5 bases and 9 bases, with 17 bases remaining between them. In germline, CDR1 is SQVTM, CDR2 ANQGSEA. The CDR3 has 12 residues.

V is TRBV7-2 and J is TRBJ1-2, with a tentative D call TRBD1 (5 bases). V was clipped by 5 bases and J by 6 bases, with 13 bases between them. Germline lookup yields CDR1 SGHTA and CDR2 FQGNSA. CDR3 size: 13 residues. CDR3 DNA sequence: TGTGCCAGCAGCCGGGGACCCTCCGATGGCTACACCTTC. The encoded protein is CASSRGPSDGYTF.

The gene calls are TRBV4-3 and TRBJ1-1; D not certain. V was trimmed by 1 base and J by 4 bases, leaving 16 bases between them. The CDR3 contains 16 residues. Germline V gene sequence: CDR1 LGHNA, CDR2 YSLEER. This CDR3 is CASSQGVRGTGTEAFF. DNA of the CDR3: TGCGCCAGCAGCCAAGGGGTCCGGGGAACGGGCACTGAAGCTTTCTTT.

In this sample, this clonotype turned up a few times. This chain links TRBV29-1 with TRBJ2-1, with D perhaps being TRBD1 or TRBD2 (5 bases each). The germline CDR1 and CDR2 sequences are SQVTM and ANQGSEA. The CDR3 has 12 residues. Trimming left V 3 bases short and J 7 bases short, with 10 bases between. In DNA form, the CDR3 reads TGCAGCGTTGATGGGGGAGAGAATGAGCAGTTCTTC. Its translation is CSVDGGENEQFF.

The table lists this clonotype with a count of one. The rearrangement joins TRBV7-9 to TRBJ2-1; 11 positions match TRBD1. Trimming at V came to 5 bases and at J to 8 bases, leaving 8 bases not matched to a gene. Per germline, CDR1 SEHNR and CDR2 FQNEAQ (reference sequence). CDR3 length equals 15 residues. The CDR3 region is CASSNGQGASYEQFF. The CDR3 DNA reads as TGTGCCAGCAGCAACGGACAGGGGGCATCTTATGAGCAGTTCTTC.

The rearrangement joins TRBV27 to TRBJ2-3; a weak D match, TRBD2 (7 bases). From germline, CDR1 is MNHEY and CDR2 SMNVEV (reference sequence). The V end lost 8 bases, the J end lost 0 bases, and 15 bases lay between the germline ends. There are 15 residues in the CDR3. As DNA, the CDR3 is TGTGCCAGCTGGGGGCCTAGCGGTAGCACAGATACGCAGTATTTT. Its translation: CASWGPSGSTDTQYF.